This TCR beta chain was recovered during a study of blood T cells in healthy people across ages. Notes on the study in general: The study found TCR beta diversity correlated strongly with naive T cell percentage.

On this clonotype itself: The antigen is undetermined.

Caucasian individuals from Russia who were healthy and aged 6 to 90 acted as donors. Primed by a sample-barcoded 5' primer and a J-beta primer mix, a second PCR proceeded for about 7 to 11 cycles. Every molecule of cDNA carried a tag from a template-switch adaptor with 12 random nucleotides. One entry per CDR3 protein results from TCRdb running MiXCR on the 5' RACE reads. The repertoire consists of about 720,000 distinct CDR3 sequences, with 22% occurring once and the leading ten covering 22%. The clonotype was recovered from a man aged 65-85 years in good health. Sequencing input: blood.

The CDR3 DNA reads as TGTGCCACTTCTAGCGGGAGGTGGGAGGAGCTGTTTTTT. Protein: CATSSGRWEELFF. This sequence joins TRBV7-2 and TRBJ2-2; 11 bases are a match to TRBD2. CDR3 length: 13 residues. V was pared by 10 bases and J by 10 bases, with 8 bases of the junction left unmatched. Germline loops: CDR1 SGHTA, CDR2 FQGNSA.